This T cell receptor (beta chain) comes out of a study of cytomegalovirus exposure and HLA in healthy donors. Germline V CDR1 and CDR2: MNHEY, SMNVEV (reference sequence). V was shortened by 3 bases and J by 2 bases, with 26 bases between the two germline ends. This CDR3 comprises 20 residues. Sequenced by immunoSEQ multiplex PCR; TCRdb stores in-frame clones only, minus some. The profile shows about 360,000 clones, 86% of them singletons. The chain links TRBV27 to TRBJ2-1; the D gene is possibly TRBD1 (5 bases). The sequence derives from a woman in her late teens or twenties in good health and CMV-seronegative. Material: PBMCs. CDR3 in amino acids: CASSFSAGLVSRQAYNEQFF. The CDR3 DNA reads TGTGCCAGCAGTTTTTCGGCAGGGTTGGTGTCCCGACAAGCCTACAATGAGCAGTTCTTC.